This entry is about one T cell receptor (beta chain). Antigen unknown. This entry belongs to a study of cytomegalovirus exposure and HLA in healthy donors. Background on the study: Out of roughly 170 million T cells, an earlier analysis found some 120 million unique TCR beta sequences in total. Study-wide points: One variant, a missense change in DCLRE1C, was linked in a later analysis to TCR beta V- and J-gene trimming.

Vbeta (60) and Jbeta (13) primers were used in the PCR. Profiling relied on immunoSEQ multiplex PCR, and the TCRdb table lists in-frame clones only, not all of them. The table records about 80,000 clones, approximately 67% of them present only once. Sample: PBMCs. The TCR comes from a male donor in good health and CMV-seropositive.

Here the CDR3 reads CASSLDGRSSGANVLTF. The CDR3 DNA reads TGCGCCAGCAGCTTGGACGGTCGGTCCTCTGGGGCCAACGTCCTGACTTTC. This sequence joins TRBV5-1 and TRBJ2-6; no firm D call. CDR3 size: 17 residues. Trimming removed 0 bases from V and 0 bases from J, with 10 bases in between. Germline loops: CDR1 SGHRS, CDR2 YFSETQ.